The TCR beta chain described here comes from a study of cytomegalovirus exposure and HLA in healthy donors. As to this clone: Its antigen remains unidentified.

PCR used 60 Vbeta primers and 13 Jbeta primers. Profiling relied on immunoSEQ multiplex PCR, and the TCRdb table lists in-frame clones only, not all of them. The listing records 150,000 to 200,000 clones. The CDR3 is made up of 15 amino acids. From germline, CDR1 is SGHRS and CDR2 YFSETQ. Between the trimmed V and J ends, which lost 2 bases and 1 base, there was a span of 12 bases. Study-wide findings and caveats: Presence/absence results assume similar sequencing depth per donor, which may not hold. A later analysis by the authors found several of the most significant clusters apparently linked to common viral pathogens. Analysis performed later found 16,951 TCR beta sequences associated with HLA alleles at 0.05 false discovery rate. Later analysis found that TCR beta chains associated with HLA were more clonally expanded than other, equally common chains.

The chain carries TRBV5-1 and TRBJ1-1; D gene unclear. This TCR was sampled from a young man in good health and CMV-seronegative. The sequenced sample was PBMCs. In DNA, the CDR3 is TGCGCCAGCAGCTTTTTTTCATCAGGGAACACTGAAGCTTTCTTT. It translates to CASSFFSSGNTEAFF.